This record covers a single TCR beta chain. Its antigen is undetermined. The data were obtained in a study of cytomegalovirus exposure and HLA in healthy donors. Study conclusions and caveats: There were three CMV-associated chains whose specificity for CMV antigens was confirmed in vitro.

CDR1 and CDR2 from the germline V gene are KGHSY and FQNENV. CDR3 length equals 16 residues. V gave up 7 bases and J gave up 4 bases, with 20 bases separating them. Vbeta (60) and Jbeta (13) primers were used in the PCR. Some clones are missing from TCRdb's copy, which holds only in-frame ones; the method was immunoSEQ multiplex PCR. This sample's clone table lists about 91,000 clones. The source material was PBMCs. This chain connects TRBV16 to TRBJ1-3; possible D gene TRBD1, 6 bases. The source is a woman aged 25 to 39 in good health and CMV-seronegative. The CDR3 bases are TGTGCCAGCACCCCAGGCGGGGGCGCGGTGGGAAACACCATATATTTT. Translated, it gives CASTPGGGAVGNTIYF.